This TCR beta chain was obtained from a study of control samples from healthy donors and cancer patients. The CDR3 runs to 15 residues. The junction had 12 bases not matched to a gene; V was cut back by 3 bases and J by 8 bases. Germline CDR1 reads SNHLY; CDR2 reads FYNNEI. The data were produced by immunoSEQ multiplex PCR, yet TCRdb's version contains in-frame clones alone and is incomplete. Of under 65,000 clones listed, 90% were seen once; the top ten hold 1% to 1.5%. The sequencing sample was made of PBMCs. This sequence joins TRBV2 and TRBJ1-2, with 7 bases aligning to TRBD1. This sequence originates from a woman aged 50 to 65 with colorectal cancer. The CDR3 region is CASSDREGQLRGYTF. DNA for the CDR3: TGTGCCAGCAGTGATCGTGAGGGACAGCTTAGGGGCTACACCTTC.